This T cell receptor (beta chain) is from a study of blood T cell repertoires in COVID-19. Study in general: The United States, Italy and Spain supplied acute and convalescent COVID-19 samples. T cells, B-cell-depleted T cells, or PBMCs supplied cDNA or gDNA.

How the authors handled the data: Reference gene primer amplification gave nucleated cell count estimates. Some clones are missing from TCRdb's copy, which holds only in-frame ones; the method was immunoSEQ multiplex PCR. V and J calls and clone size come straight from that table; D and trimming were deduced from the DNA. Of around 32,000 clones in the sample, 70% to 90% are singletons; the top ten hold about 6%. The CDR3 covers 13 residues. Germline CDR1 and CDR2: SGHRS and YFSETQ. The V end lost 0 bases, the J end lost 8 bases, and 11 bases lay between the germline ends. This receptor was identified in an elderly woman with active or convalescent COVID-19. Sequencing was done on a sample of peripheral blood. The V call is TRBV5-1, the J call TRBJ1-2; D not certain. This CDR3 reads CASSLDGALGYTF. The CDR3 DNA is TGCGCCAGCAGCTTGGACGGAGCTTTGGGCTACACCTTC.